Detailed here is one T cell receptor (beta chain). Its antigen is currently not known. No much larger clone exists at a distance of one base, and base qualities are not known. The sample belongs to a study of blood T cell repertoires in COVID-19 (dated by TCRdb to the early 2020s). Notes on the research overall: Samples covering the acute and convalescent phases of COVID-19 were provided by collaborators in the United States, Italy and Spain. The samples were drawn from the first 160 participants of the ongoing ImmuneRACE study and from 950 to 1,500 subjects provided by 6 global collaborators. The prospective study material was composed of cDNA or gDNA derived from T cells, B-cell-depleted T cells, or PBMCs. Where available, HLA class I and class II types were taken from metadata supplied by the sample provider and were not determined by assay-based typing. A de-identified subject ID, COVID-19 status, age in years and sex were almost always included in the sample metadata. Deeply sampled blood TCRbeta repertoires from subjects exposed to, actively infected with, or recovered from COVID-19 were included in the dataset. The repertoires were released in a freely available public database intended as a resource for research on the immune response to SARS-CoV-2.

The collaborating institutions used their own protocols to collect whole blood in K2EDTA tubes. For TCRbeta analysis, collaborators shipped samples in one of three forms: frozen whole blood, isolated PBMCs, or DNA extracted from either of those sample types. Overall results and qualifications from the work: The amount of clinical and demographic metadata varied by source and participant and was provided uncurated.

TCRbeta CDR3 regions were amplified from genomic DNA by means of the immunoSEQ Assay, a bias-controlled multiplex PCR. On the study's bioinformatics: Nucleated cell counts per sample were estimated from amplification of reference gene primers within the assay. Sequence reads were collapsed and filtered to measure the absolute abundance of every unique TCRbeta CDR3 rearrangement. For each sample, productive Simpson clonality was calculated as the square root of Simpson's diversity index over productive rearrangements. This is the immuneACCESS table as TCRdb keeps it, with only in-frame sequences that have V and J called. A part of the clones is gone; compared with another copy, unresolved V genes explain less than half, and the rest is unexplained. The DNA gave D and trimming, while V, J and clone size come from that table. The sample table shows roughly 170,000 clones, and 60% to 80% are seen once. The top ten clones comprise about 26% of the sample.

Taken from the germline V gene, the CDR1 and CDR2 loops are KGHSH and LQKENI. The CDR3 covers 14 residues, taking in both the cysteine and the phenylalanine. The CDR3 DNA has 42 bases and is translated from base 1. V is pruned by 4 bases and J by 2 bases, leaving 2 bases of the junction without a gene match. Sequencing was done on a sample of peripheral blood. The sequence came from a woman in her seventies with acute or convalescent COVID-19. The rearrangement joined TRBV18 to TRBJ1-3; 7 middle bases align to TRBD1. The encoded CDR3 is CASSQQGAGNTIYF. The nucleotide sequence reads TGTGCCAGCTCACAGCAGGGGGCTGGAAACACCATATATTTT. Reference TRBV18 and TRBJ1-3 proteins supply the regions before and after the CDR3; the full variable domain is: NAGVMQNPRHLVRRRGQEARLRCSPMKGHSHVYWYRQLPEEGLKFMVYLQKENIIDESGMPKERFSAEFPKEGPSILRIQQVVRGDSAAYFCASSQQGAGNTIYFGEGSWLTVV.